This T cell receptor beta chain was sequenced in a study of OX40 agonist ivuxolimab in advanced cancers. Some background on the complete study: Ivuxolimab, which targeted the costimulatory receptor OX40 (CD134), was an agonistic, fully human IgG2 monoclonal antibody. Intravenous ivuxolimab was administered to patients every 2 weeks at six dose levels: 0.01, 0.1, 0.3, 1.5, 3 and 10 mg/kg. Of the approximately 50 dose-escalation patients, hepatocellular carcinoma was present in some 19, melanoma in some 15, renal cell carcinoma in 9 and head and neck cancer in 9. In the dose-escalation cohort, more than 75% of patients were male, and the mean age was around 60 years, with a range of about 20 to 79. Prior anti-PD-1, anti-PD-L1 or anti-CTLA-4 therapy was permitted, and checkpoint inhibitors had been received by under 50% of dose-escalation patients. Partial responses occurred in three dose-escalation patients: two with cutaneous melanoma and one with hepatocellular carcinoma. The purpose of peripheral TCRbeta sequencing was to test whether ivuxolimab changed TCR sequence diversity and led to clonal T-cell expansion. The paper covers the monotherapy dose-escalation part of the phase I ivuxolimab trial, which included N ≈ 50 patients.

Overall study results and their limits: At doses from 0.1 to 3.0 mg/kg, clonal expansion was seen in both CD4+ and CD8+ blood T cells between baseline and week 6. After ivuxolimab, expanded clones were on average more numerous among CD8+ T cells than among CD4+ T cells. Low levels of normalized T-cell clonal expansion were also shown by some nonresponding patients. In the 0.1-3.0 mg/kg groups, partial responders were among the patients with the lowest normalized peripheral clonal expansion, particularly in CD8+ T cells. Which antigens the clonally expanded peripheral T cells were specific for was not determined.

For sequencing of the TCRbeta CDR3 region, genomic DNA was extracted from the sorted cells. The immunoSEQ Assay was used for sequencing of TCRbeta CDR3 regions. The source is immuneACCESS, and TCRdb retained only in-frame sequences with V and J called. Part of the clones is not carried over; for the studies checked, unresolved V genes explain less than half of this, and the remainder is unexplained. This sample gives roughly 100,000 clones in total; around 92% of them show up just once. The ten biggest clones cover 0.26% of the sample. About this clone: Its antigen target is currently unknown. Base qualities are not at hand, and no much larger clone is one base apart.

For CDR1 and CDR2, the germline V gene lists SGDLS and YYNGEE. The CDR3 measures 15 amino acids from cysteine to phenylalanine. Only CDR3 DNA remains: 45 bases, in frame from the first base. V and J are truncated by 3 bases and 3 bases respectively, leaving an intervening sequence of 13 bases. The trial excluded patients who had a history of autoimmune disease or were on systemic immunosuppression. Peripheral blood for TCR sequencing was drawn from every dose cohort at baseline, at cycle 4 day 1 and at cycle 7 day 1. The samples were taken from a phase I, first-in-human, multicenter, open-label dose-escalation trial of ivuxolimab. The trial enrolled adults with locally advanced or metastatic head and neck squamous cell, hepatocellular, melanoma or renal cell carcinoma. CD4+ and CD8+ T cells were sorted separately from peripheral blood before TCR sequencing.

The chain employs TRBV9 and TRBJ1-3, with the identity of the D gene unclear. The sample consisted of CD4+ or CD8+ T cells sorted from blood, taken in a trial of the OX40 agonist ivuxolimab. This receptor was obtained from an adult with an advanced solid tumor such as melanoma, head and neck, liver or kidney cancer. CDR3 loop: CASSAFPDGGNTIYF. In nucleotide form, the sequence is TGTGCCAGCAGCGCATTCCCCGACGGTGGAAACACCATATATTTT.